One and the same sample provided the 24 T cell receptor beta chains below, sequenced in a study of patients and donors after allogeneic stem cell transplantation. TCRdb re-called the RT-PCR reads through MiXCR, storing one row per CDR3 protein. The sample gives hundreds of thousands of distinct CDR3 sequences, 16% of which show up once; just over 7% is in the top ten. The sequenced sample was blood, either unsorted or a sorted T cell fraction (not recorded which). The receptors originated from a human donor who was either an allogeneic HSCT recipient or a stem cell or donor lymphocyte infusion donor (not recorded which). It is not recorded whose cells these are; they may come from a transplant donor.

The chain carries TRBV7-9 and TRBJ2-7; D might be TRBD2 (6 bases). The length of the CDR3 is 17 residues. Germline V CDR1 and CDR2: SEHNR, FQNEAQ (reference sequence). V was pared by 2 bases and J by 2 bases, with 19 bases between. The CDR3 DNA reads as TGTGCCAGCAGCTTAACCCGAGGGACTTTAAACCCCTACGAGCAGTACTTC. Its translation is CASSLTRGTLNPYEQYF.

V is TRBV6-1 and J is TRBJ2-1, with TRBD2 identical over 12 bases. The length of the CDR3 is 15 residues. The V segment lost 7 bases and the J segment 13 bases; nucleotides outside the gene matches: 14. Germline V gene lookup returns CDR1 MNHNS and CDR2 SASEGT. CDR3: CASNESPGLAGGQFF. The CDR3 region has the DNA TGTGCCAGCAACGAATCCCCGGGACTAGCGGGCGGCCAGTTCTTC.

The chain recombines TRBV7-3 with TRBJ2-1; 12 bases are a match to TRBD2. Trimming took 5 bases from V and 0 from J; bases not matched to a gene: 14. Germline assignment: CDR1 SGHTA and CDR2 FQGTGA. This CDR3 spans 20 amino acids. The CDR3 DNA reads TGTGCCAGCAGCCTAAACCCGGGACTAGCGGGTGCTAGCTCCTACAATGAGCAGTTCTTC. Translation gives CASSLNPGLAGASSYNEQFF.

This clonotype was recorded many times. The rearrangement uses TRBV7-6 and TRBJ2-3; D possibly corresponds to TRBD1 (6 bases). The germline V gene has CDR1 SGHVS and CDR2 FNYEAQ. The CDR3 spans 17 residues. V gave up 1 base and J gave up 2 bases, with 16 bases separating them. CDR3 in amino acids: CASSLVWDTSSTDTQYF. CDR3 DNA: TGTGCCAGCAGCTTAGTTTGGGACACATCATCCACAGATACGCAGTATTTT.

The chain is built from TRBV4-2 and TRBJ2-1, with TRBD2 identical over 9 bases. Germline V gene sequence: CDR1 LGHNA, CDR2 YNFKEQ. V trimming: 1 base; J trimming: 5 bases; junction bases outside the gene matches: 6. This CDR3 comprises 16 residues. CDR3 in DNA: TGTGCCAGCAGCCAAGCCGGGACTAGCCTCCACAATGAGCAGTTCTTC. It is translated as CASSQAGTSLHNEQFF.

V usage is TRBV9 and J usage is TRBJ2-1, with 10 bases matching TRBD2. Unmatched junction bases numbered 8, after V lost 3 bases and J lost 5 bases. In germline, CDR1 is SGDLS, CDR2 YYNGEE. The CDR3 has 16 amino acids. In DNA, the CDR3 is TGTGCCAGCAGCGCCCTCCCTAGCGGGGGAAACAATGAGCAGTTCTTC. It translates to CASSALPSGGNNEQFF.

The gene calls are TRBV24-1 and TRBJ1-2, with D maybe TRBD1 (5 bases). Germline V CDR1 and CDR2: KGHDR, SFDVKD. The CDR3 is 13 residues long. Trimming removed 4 bases from V and 6 bases from J, with 11 bases in between. The CDR3, as DNA: TGTGCCACCAGTGACCTAGACAGCCATGGCTACACCTTC. This sequence encodes CATSDLDSHGYTF.

The chain employs TRBV10-3 and TRBJ2-2; D is perhaps TRBD1 (5 bases). This CDR3 has 14 residues. V gave up 2 bases and J gave up 7 bases, with 11 bases separating them. CDR1 and CDR2 from the germline V gene are ENHRY and SYGVKD. CDR3 in amino acids: CAISEGRTIGELFF. The CDR3 nucleotides are TGTGCCATCAGTGAGGGGCGGACAATCGGGGAGCTGTTTTTT.

This clonotype was seen a handful of times. The V and J genes are TRBV28 and TRBJ2-7; 7 nucleotides line up with TRBD1. This CDR3 comprises 12 residues. From germline, CDR1 is MDHEN and CDR2 SYDVKM. The ends lost 10 bases at V and 5 bases at J; junction bases unmatched: 8. Here the CDR3 DNA reads TGTGCCATTAGGACAGGAGTAAACGAGCAGTACTTC. It is translated as CAIRTGVNEQYF.

This chain joins TRBV20-1 and TRBJ1-1; D possibly corresponds to TRBD1 (5 bases). The CDR3 is 12 residues long. The germline V gene has CDR1 DFQATT and CDR2 SNEGSKA (reference sequence). Trimming pared 5 bases from V and 5 bases from J, leaving 12 bases between. DNA of the CDR3: TGCAGTGCTCCCAGGGAGAGGACTGAAGCTTTCTTT. Protein sequence: CSAPRERTEAFF.

The chain links TRBV19 to TRBJ2-1; 13 bases are shared with TRBD2. CDR3 length: 16 amino acids. Germline trimming cut 5 bases from V and 6 bases from J; bases unmatched to any gene: 7. Germline CDR1 and CDR2: LNHDA and SQIVND (reference sequence). The CDR3 nucleotides read TGTGCCAGTAGTCCAATCGGACTAGCGGGAGCCAATGAGCAGTTCTTC. This encodes CASSPIGLAGANEQFF.

This clonotype was seen a few times. The gene calls are TRBV7-9 and TRBJ1-2, with a tentative D call TRBD1 (5 bases). CDR1 is SEHNR and CDR2 is FQNEAQ in the germline V gene (reference sequence). Trimming stripped 7 bases from V and 4 bases from J, with 16 bases between. The CDR3 has 14 residues. The chain's CDR3 is CASTKWDSSYGYTF. The CDR3 nucleotides read TGTGCCAGCACCAAATGGGACTCCAGCTATGGCTACACCTTC. Variable domain in full (rest from reference TRBV7-9 and TRBJ1-2): DTGVSQNPRHKITKRGQNVTFRCDPISEHNRLYWYRQTLGQGPEFLTYFQNEAQLEKSRLLSDRFSAERPKGSFSTLEIQRTEQGDSAMYLCASTKWDSSYGYTFGSGTRLTVV.

This chain links TRBV7-9 with TRBJ2-7, with no clear D. CDR1 and CDR2 from the germline V gene are SEHNR and FQNEAQ (reference sequence). The CDR3 is 15 amino acids. V lost 6 bases and J 0 bases, leaving 15 bases between the germline ends. The chain's CDR3 is CASRSFDRSSYEQYF. DNA of the CDR3: TGTGCCAGCAGGTCCTTCGACCGGAGCTCCTACGAGCAGTACTTC.

This clonotype was recorded a few times. This sequence joins TRBV4-3 and TRBJ2-1; the D is unclear. Germline assignment: CDR1 LGHNA and CDR2 YSLEER. Trimming removed 0 bases at V and 10 bases at J, with 4 bases between. The CDR3 is made up of 11 amino acids. CDR3 coding DNA: TGCGCCAGCAGCCAAGAAGAAGAGCAGTTCTTC. This codes for CASSQEEEQFF.

This chain connects TRBV9 to TRBJ2-2; 9 nucleotides agree with TRBD2. The length of the CDR3 is 15 residues. With V trimmed by 4 bases and J by 4 bases, 5 bases remained unmatched. The V gene's germline CDR1 is SGDLS and CDR2 YYNGEE. The CDR3 loop reads CASSSRLAATGELFF. The CDR3 coding sequence is TGTGCCAGCAGCTCCAGACTAGCGGCCACCGGGGAGCTGTTTTTT.

This clonotype came up a few times. The chain carries TRBV4-1 and TRBJ2-3, with 11 positions matching TRBD2. The V segment lost 4 bases and the J segment 4 bases; nucleotides outside the gene matches: 4. CDR3 length equals 15 residues. Germline V lookup: CDR1 MGHRA, CDR2 YSYEKL. This CDR3 is CASSLAGGLSDTQYF. CDR3 nucleotides: TGCGCCAGCAGCCTAGCGGGAGGGCTTTCAGATACGCAGTATTTT.

The V call is TRBV10-3, the J call TRBJ2-2; 7 bases match TRBD2. Germline CDR1 is ENHRY and CDR2 is SYGVKD. CDR3 length equals 17 residues. The J segment lost 4 bases and the V segment lost 4 bases, leaving 12 bases of the junction unmatched. CDR3 nucleotides: TGTGCCATCAGTGGGGTTGGCGGGAGCTTTACCACCGGGGAGCTGTTTTTT. Encoded protein: CAISGVGGSFTTGELFF.

The J gene is TRBJ1-5, the V gene TRBV4-2, with TRBD1 matching over 8 bases. The CDR3 has 17 amino acids. V shed 0 bases, J shed 8 bases, and the junction held 12 bases outside the gene matches. Germline V gene data show CDR1 as LGHNA and CDR2 as YNFKEQ. CDR3 region: CASSQDRQGTNREPQHF. The CDR3 bases are TGTGCCAGCAGCCAAGATCGACAGGGGACCAATCGAGAGCCCCAGCATTTT.

This clonotype was picked up one time. The genes are TRBV11-2 and TRBJ2-5; TRBD2 agrees at 8 bases. The CDR3 spans 14 residues. Germline V gives CDR1 SGHAT, CDR2 FQNNGV. The ends lost 5 bases at V and 5 bases at J; junction bases unmatched: 7. For the CDR3, the DNA is TGTGCCAGCAGCCAGTGGACTAGCCGGGAGACCCAGTACTTC. Amino acid sequence: CASSQWTSRETQYF. The full variable domain, in which reference TRBV11-2 and TRBJ2-5 provide the parts outside the CDR3, is EAGVAQSPRYKIIEKRQSVAFWCNPISGHATLYWYQQILGQGPKLLIQFQNNGVVDDSQLPKDRFSAERLKGVDSTLKIQPAKLEDSAVYLCASSQWTSRETQYFGPGTRLLVL.

The genes are TRBV2 and TRBJ2-1; D call uncertain. The germline gives CDR1 SNHLY, CDR2 FYNNEI. With 3 bases removed from V and 4 bases from J, the gap between germline ends came to 7 bases. The CDR3 is 13 amino acids. CDR3 in DNA: TGTGCCAGCAGTGATCAGAGTTACAATGAGCAGTTCTTC. Protein: CASSDQSYNEQFF.

V is TRBV20-1 and J is TRBJ2-7; a possible D gene is TRBD2 (6 bases). CDR1 is DFQATT, CDR2 SNEGSKA, per germline (reference sequence). V was shortened by 4 bases and J by 3 bases, with 13 bases between the two germline ends. The CDR3 totals 13 residues. CDR3 loop: CSAIPGTVYEQYF. CDR3 DNA: TGCAGTGCTATTCCCGGGACTGTCTACGAGCAGTACTTC.

This clonotype turned up a few times. The J gene is TRBJ1-5, the V gene TRBV20-1; no reliable D call. Germline V lookup: CDR1 DFQATT, CDR2 SNEGSKA (reference sequence). V was trimmed by 2 bases and J by 2 bases, leaving 7 bases between them. The length of the CDR3 is 13 residues. The CDR3 DNA reads TGCAGTGCTAGACAGGTGGGCAATCAGCCCCAGCATTTT. This sequence encodes CSARQVGNQPQHF.

Only a few counts were recorded for this clonotype. The chain combines TRBV5-1 with TRBJ1-1, with TRBD1 identical over 7 bases. The trim removed 0 bases at V and 4 bases at J, leaving 3 bases unmatched. The CDR3 contains 14 residues. CDR1 and CDR2 from the germline V gene are SGHRS and YFSETQ. The CDR3 region has the DNA TGCGCCAGCAGCTTGGGGACAGGCTTCACTGAAGCTTTCTTT. It specifies CASSLGTGFTEAFF.

The J gene is TRBJ2-1, the V gene TRBV7-8, with D possibly being TRBD2 (5 bases). CDR1 and CDR2 from the germline V gene are SGHVS and FQNEAQ. CDR3 length equals 14 residues. V lost 1 base and J lost 4, with 8 bases in between. In nucleotides, the CDR3 is TGTGCCAGCAGCTTAGAGAGGACTTACAATGAGCAGTTCTTC. As protein: CASSLERTYNEQFF.